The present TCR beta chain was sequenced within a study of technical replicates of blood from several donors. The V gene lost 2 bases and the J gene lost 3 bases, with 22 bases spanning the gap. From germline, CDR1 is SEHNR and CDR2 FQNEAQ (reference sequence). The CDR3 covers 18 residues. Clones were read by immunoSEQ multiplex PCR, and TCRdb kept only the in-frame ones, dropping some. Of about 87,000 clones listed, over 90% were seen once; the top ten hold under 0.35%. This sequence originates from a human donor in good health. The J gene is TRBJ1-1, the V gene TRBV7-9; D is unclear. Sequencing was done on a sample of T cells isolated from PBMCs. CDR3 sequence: CASSLNLLVMRSHTEAFF. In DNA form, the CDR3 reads TGTGCCAGCAGCTTAAACCTTTTAGTGATGCGTAGCCACACTGAAGCTTTCTTT.